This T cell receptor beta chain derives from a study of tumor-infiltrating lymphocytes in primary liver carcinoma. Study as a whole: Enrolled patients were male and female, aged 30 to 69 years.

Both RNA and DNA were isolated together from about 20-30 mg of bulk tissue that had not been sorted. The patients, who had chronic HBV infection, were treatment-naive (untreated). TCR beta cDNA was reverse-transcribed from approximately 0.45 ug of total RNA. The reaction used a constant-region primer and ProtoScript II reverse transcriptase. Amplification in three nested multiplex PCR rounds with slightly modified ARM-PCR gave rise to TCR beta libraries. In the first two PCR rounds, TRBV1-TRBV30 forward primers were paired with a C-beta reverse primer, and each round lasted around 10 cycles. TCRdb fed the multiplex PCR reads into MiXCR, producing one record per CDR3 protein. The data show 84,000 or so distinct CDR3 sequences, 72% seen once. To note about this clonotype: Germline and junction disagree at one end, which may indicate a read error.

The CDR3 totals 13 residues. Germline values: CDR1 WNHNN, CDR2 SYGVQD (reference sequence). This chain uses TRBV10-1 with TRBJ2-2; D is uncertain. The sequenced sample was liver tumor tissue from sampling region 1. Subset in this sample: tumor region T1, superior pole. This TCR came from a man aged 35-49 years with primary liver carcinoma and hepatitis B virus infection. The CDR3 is CASSEQAPGELFF. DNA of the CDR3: TGTGCCAGCAGTGAGCAAGCGCCGGGGGAGCTGTTTTTT.